Given below is one T cell receptor beta chain in context. This record belongs to a study of T cell changes during pregnancy in multiple sclerosis. Some clones are missing from TCRdb's copy, which holds only in-frame ones; the method was immunoSEQ multiplex PCR. The sample consists of 50,000 or so clones, approximately 90% of them appearing once. Unmatched junction bases numbered 8, after V lost 6 bases and J lost 1 base. From germline, CDR1 is MNHNS and CDR2 SASEGT. The CDR3 is 15 amino acids. The sequencing used CD4+ T cells from peripheral blood mononuclear cells, collected before pregnancy. This receptor was obtained from a female donor with multiple sclerosis, enrolled in a pregnancy study. The chain joins TRBV6-1 to TRBJ1-1; 7 bases fit TRBD1. The CDR3 nucleotides are TGTGCCAGCAGCATAAACAGGGGTCGGAACACTGAAGCTTTCTTT. It codes for CASSINRGRNTEAFF.